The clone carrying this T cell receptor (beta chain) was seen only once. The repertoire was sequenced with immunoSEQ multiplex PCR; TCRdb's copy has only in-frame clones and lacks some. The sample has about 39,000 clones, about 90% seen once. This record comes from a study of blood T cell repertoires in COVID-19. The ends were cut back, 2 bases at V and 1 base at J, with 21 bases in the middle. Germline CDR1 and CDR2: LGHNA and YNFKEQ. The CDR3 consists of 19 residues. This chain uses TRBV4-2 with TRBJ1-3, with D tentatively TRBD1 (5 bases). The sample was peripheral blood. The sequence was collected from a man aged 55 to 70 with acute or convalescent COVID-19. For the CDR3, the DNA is TGTGCCAGCAGCCAAAAACCCCCTAGGGGCGTCTTATCTGGAAACACCATATATTTT. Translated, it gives CASSQKPPRGVLSGNTIYF.